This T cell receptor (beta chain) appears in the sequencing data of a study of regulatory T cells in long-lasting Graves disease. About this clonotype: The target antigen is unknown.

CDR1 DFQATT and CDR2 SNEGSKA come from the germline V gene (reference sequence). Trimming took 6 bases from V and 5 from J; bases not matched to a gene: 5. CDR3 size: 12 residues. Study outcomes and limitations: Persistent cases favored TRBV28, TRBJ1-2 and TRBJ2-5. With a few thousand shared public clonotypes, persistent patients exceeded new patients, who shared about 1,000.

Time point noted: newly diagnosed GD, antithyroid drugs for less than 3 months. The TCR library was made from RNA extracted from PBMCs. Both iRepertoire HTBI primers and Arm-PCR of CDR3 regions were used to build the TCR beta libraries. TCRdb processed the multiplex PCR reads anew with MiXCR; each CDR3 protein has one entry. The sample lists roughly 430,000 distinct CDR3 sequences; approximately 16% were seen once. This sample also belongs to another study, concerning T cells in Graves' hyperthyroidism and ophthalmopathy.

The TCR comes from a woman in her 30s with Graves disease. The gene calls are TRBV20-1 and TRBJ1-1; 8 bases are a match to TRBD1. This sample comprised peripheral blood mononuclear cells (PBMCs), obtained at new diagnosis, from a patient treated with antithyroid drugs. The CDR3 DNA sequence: TGCAGTGCCTCGACAGGGGAGACTGAAGCTTTCTTT. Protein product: CSASTGETEAFF.